This TCR beta chain was sequenced during a study of cytomegalovirus exposure and HLA in healthy donors. PCR employed 60 Vbeta and 13 Jbeta primers. Measured with immunoSEQ multiplex PCR; TCRdb has only the in-frame clones, and not every one. This table holds about 160,000 clones, 80% to 90% found once. This CDR3 is built from 17 residues. The V and J ends lost 2 bases and 6 bases respectively, with 19 bases between them. Germline V CDR1 and CDR2: MNHNS, SASEGT. The chain recombines TRBV6-1 with TRBJ1-4, with D uncertain. The sequence was collected from a woman under 40 in good health and CMV-seropositive. Sequenced input: PBMCs. In DNA, the CDR3 is TGTGCCAGCAGTGAACGATCCGCCGCTCGGGTGGATGAAAAACTGTTTTTT. Protein product: CASSERSAARVDEKLFF.